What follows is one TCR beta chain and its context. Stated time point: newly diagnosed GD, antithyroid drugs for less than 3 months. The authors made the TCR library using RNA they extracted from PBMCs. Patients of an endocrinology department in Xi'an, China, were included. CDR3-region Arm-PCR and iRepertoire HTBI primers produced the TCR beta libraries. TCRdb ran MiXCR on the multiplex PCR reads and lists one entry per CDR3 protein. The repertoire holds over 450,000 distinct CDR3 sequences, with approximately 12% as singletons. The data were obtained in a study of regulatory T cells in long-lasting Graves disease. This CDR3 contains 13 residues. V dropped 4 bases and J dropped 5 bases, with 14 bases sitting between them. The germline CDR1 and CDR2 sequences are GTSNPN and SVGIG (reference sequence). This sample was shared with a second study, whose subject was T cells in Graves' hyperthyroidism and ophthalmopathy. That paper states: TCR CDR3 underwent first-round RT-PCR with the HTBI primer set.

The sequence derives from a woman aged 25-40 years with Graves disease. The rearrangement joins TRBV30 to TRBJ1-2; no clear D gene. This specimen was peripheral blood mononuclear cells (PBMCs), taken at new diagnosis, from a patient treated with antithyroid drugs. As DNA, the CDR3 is TGTGCCTGGAACATCAGGAGGGTTTATGGCTACACCTTC. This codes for CAWNIRRVYGYTF.